The next 28 T cell receptor beta chains were all read from a single sample in a study of blood T cell repertoires in COVID-19. The data were produced by immunoSEQ multiplex PCR, yet TCRdb's version contains in-frame clones alone and is incomplete. The sample carries about 240,000 clones, more than 85% recorded once. Input material: PBMCs or T cells enriched from blood (not recorded which). The receptors here all came from a woman aged 30 to 39 who had recovered from COVID-19.

The J gene is TRBJ1-2, the V gene TRBV19; 8 bases fit TRBD1. Germline-derived CDR1 and CDR2 are LNHDA and SQIVND (reference sequence). Germline trimming cut 5 bases from V and 8 bases from J; bases unmatched to any gene: 7. The CDR3 totals 13 residues. As DNA, the CDR3 is TGTGCCAGTAGTGCCCAGGGGGCCGGGGGCTACACCTTC. It encodes CASSAQGAGGYTF.

The rearrangement links TRBV29-1 to TRBJ2-1; 11 nucleotides agree with TRBD2. CDR3 length equals 14 residues. V shed 5 bases and J 6 bases; nucleotides not matched to a gene: 6. Germline V CDR1 and CDR2: SQVTM, ANQGSEA. This CDR3 reads CSVRVAGGGNEQFF. CDR3 coding DNA: TGCAGCGTTAGGGTAGCGGGAGGGGGCAATGAGCAGTTCTTC.

The chain couples TRBV9 to TRBJ1-3; possibly TRBD1 for D (5 bases). Germline V CDR1 and CDR2: SGDLS, YYNGEE. The CDR3 length is 16 residues. V was cut by 2 bases and J by 0 bases, with 12 bases left in between. CDR3 sequence reads: CASSVGDSPSGNTIYF. The CDR3 DNA reads TGTGCCAGCAGCGTGGGGGACTCGCCCTCTGGAAACACCATATATTTT.

The rearrangement joins TRBV6-4 to TRBJ1-6; D is unclear. The CDR3 sequence is 13 residues long. V was shortened by 8 bases and J by 0 bases, with 5 bases between the two germline ends. Looked up from germline, CDR1 is MRHNA and CDR2 is SNTAGT. The CDR3 coding sequence is TGTGCCAGCGGCCTCTCCTATAATTCACCCCTCCACTTT. Amino acid sequence: CASGLSYNSPLHF.

As DNA, the CDR3 is TGTGCCAGCAGCCAAGGACAGGGCAGGGAAAAACTGTTTTTT. Translation gives CASSQGQGREKLFF. The chain is built from TRBV4-2 and TRBJ1-4, with 7 positions matching TRBD1. This CDR3 spans 14 amino acids. Germline values: CDR1 LGHNA, CDR2 YNFKEQ. Trimming removed 1 base from V and 8 bases from J; junction bases left unmatched: 4.

The rearrangement uses TRBV9 and TRBJ1-1; 9 positions match TRBD1. V shed 3 bases and J 5 bases; nucleotides not matched to a gene: 8. The CDR3 sequence is 15 residues long. Germline-derived CDR1 and CDR2 are SGDLS and YYNGEE. The CDR3 loop reads CASSALRQGVTEAFF. CDR3 sequence (DNA): TGTGCCAGCAGCGCCTTGAGACAGGGGGTAACTGAAGCTTTCTTT.

The J gene is TRBJ2-2, the V gene TRBV11-2; 7 bases match TRBD1. The CDR3 is made up of 15 amino acids. The germline CDR1 and CDR2 sequences are SGHAT and FQNNGV. V lost 6 bases to trimming and J lost 4 bases; unmatched junction nucleotides: 8. CDR3 protein: CASSTGVGSTGELFF. As DNA, the CDR3 is TGTGCCAGCAGTACAGGGGTCGGTAGCACCGGGGAGCTGTTTTTT.

The V call is TRBV7-9, the J call TRBJ2-7, with TRBD2 matching 13 bases. The CDR3 is made up of 17 amino acids. Germline lookup yields CDR1 SEHNR and CDR2 FQNEAQ (reference sequence). Trimming cost V 5 bases and J 4 bases; bases outside gene matches: 11. CDR3: CASSLGLAGDPSYEQYF. The CDR3 DNA follows: TGTGCCAGCAGCCTCGGACTAGCGGGGGACCCTTCGTACGAGCAGTACTTC.

The chain is built from TRBV6-6 and TRBJ1-3; 7 bases are a match to TRBD1. The CDR3 loop spans 16 amino acids. Per germline, CDR1 MNHNY and CDR2 SVGAGI (reference sequence). The trim removed 5 bases at V and 2 bases at J, leaving 9 bases unmatched. Here the CDR3 DNA reads TGTGCCAGCAGTCGCACAGGGGAATCACCTGGAAACACCATATATTTT. Its translation is CASSRTGESPGNTIYF.

The chain joins TRBV6-5 to TRBJ2-5; a weak D match, TRBD2 (5 bases). Deletions cut 0 bases from V and 5 bases from J, with 10 bases between. The germline V gene has CDR1 MNHEY and CDR2 SVGAGI. The CDR3 consists of 14 residues. The CDR3 DNA is TGTGCCAGCAGTTACTCGACCCTAGCTGAGACCCAGTACTTC. Residues: CASSYSTLAETQYF.

The chain is built from TRBV28 and TRBJ1-5; D is uncertain. V was pared by 7 bases and J by 2 bases, with 15 bases between. CDR1 is MDHEN, CDR2 SYDVKM, per germline. The CDR3 is 15 amino acids. The CDR3 DNA reads as TGTGCCAGCACCTCGCGCGGCGGAGGCAATCAGCCCCAGCATTTT. Encoded protein: CASTSRGGGNQPQHF.

The CDR3 nucleotides read TGCGCCAGCAGCTTGCCCTCTAGCGGGAGAAGTGATGAGCAGTTCTTC. Protein sequence: CASSLPSSGRSDEQFF. The rearrangement joins TRBV5-1 to TRBJ2-1; 10 bases fit TRBD2. V shed 1 base, J shed 8 bases, and the junction held 9 bases outside the gene matches. Germline V lookup: CDR1 SGHRS, CDR2 YFSETQ. CDR3 length: 16 amino acids.

This chain links TRBV25-1 with TRBJ1-1, with no clear D. The CDR3 runs 14 residues. Germline V gene sequence: CDR1 MGHDK, CDR2 SYGVNS. The germline V and J ends were trimmed by 1 base and 8 bases, with 14 bases remaining between them. As DNA, the CDR3 is TGTGCCAGCAGTGAATTGGTCACGGGTGACGAAGCTTTCTTT. As protein: CASSELVTGDEAFF.

The CDR3 DNA reads TGTGCCAGCAGCTCCGGGAGCAACACCGGGGAGCTGTTTTTT. Translated, it gives CASSSGSNTGELFF. This chain connects TRBV5-4 to TRBJ2-2; D perhaps matches TRBD2 (6 bases). Trimming shortened V by 3 bases and J by 2 bases, and 8 bases separated the two germline ends. The CDR3 has 14 amino acids. Germline CDR1 is SGHNT and CDR2 is YYREEE (reference sequence).

The chain recombines TRBV6-5 with TRBJ1-1; D is undetermined. With 3 bases removed from V and 2 bases from J, the gap between germline ends came to 10 bases. There are 14 residues in the CDR3. CDR1 MNHEY and CDR2 SVGAGI come from the germline V gene. The DNA of the CDR3 is TGTGCCAGCAGTTATCGGCGGGGAAACACTGAAGCTTTCTTT. Translated, it gives CASSYRRGNTEAFF.

This chain joins TRBV28 and TRBJ1-6, with 8 bases aligning to TRBD1. The CDR3 spans 14 residues. J lost 8 bases, V lost 6 bases, and 6 bases had no gene match. Germline V gene data show CDR1 as MDHEN and CDR2 as SYDVKM. The DNA of the CDR3 is TGTGCCAGCAGGCCGACAGGGGACTATTCACCCCTCCACTTT. Amino acid sequence: CASRPTGDYSPLHF.

V and J are TRBV19 and TRBJ2-2, with 10 bases matching TRBD1. The germline CDR1 and CDR2 sequences are LNHDA and SQIVND (reference sequence). The CDR3 contains 16 residues. The V gene end was trimmed by 6 bases and the J gene end by 7 bases; junction bases not matched to a gene: 11. The CDR3 DNA follows: TGTGCCAGTAGGGGGCTCCGGGACAGGGGCCACGGGGAGCTGTTTTTT. It translates to CASRGLRDRGHGELFF.

This chain joins TRBV25-1 and TRBJ1-1; D possibly corresponds to TRBD1 (6 bases). This CDR3 has 13 residues. The germline V gene encodes CDR1 MGHDK and CDR2 SYGVNS. The germline V and J ends were trimmed by 7 bases and 0 bases, with 9 bases remaining between them. CDR3 nucleotides: TGTGCCAGCACGGGACACGTGAACACTGAAGCTTTCTTT. Amino acids: CASTGHVNTEAFF. Full variable domain (remainder filled in from reference TRBV25-1 and TRBJ1-1): EADIYQTPRYLVIGTGKKITLECSQTMGHDKMYWYQQDPGMELHLIHYSYGVNSTEKGDLSSESTVSRIRTEHFPLTLESARPSHTSQYLCASTGHVNTEAFFGQGTRLTVV.

The V and J genes are TRBV28 and TRBJ1-6; possibly TRBD1 for D (5 bases). V lost 1 base to trimming and J lost 9 bases, with 13 bases between them. The CDR3 is 15 amino acids. Germline-derived CDR1 and CDR2 are MDHEN and SYDVKM. CDR3 bases: TGTGCCAGCAGTTTATATGCGGGGGAAGGTTCACCCCTCCACTTT. The encoded protein is CASSLYAGEGSPLHF.

The V and J genes are TRBV5-4 and TRBJ2-1; possible D gene TRBD1, 6 bases. Germline CDR1 and CDR2: SGHNT and YYREEE (reference sequence). V lost 4 bases and J lost 4, with 15 bases in between. This CDR3 region has 15 residues. The CDR3 is CASSPTGTPYNEQFF. DNA for the CDR3: TGTGCCAGCAGCCCTACCGGGACACCTTACAATGAGCAGTTCTTC.

The chain joins TRBV5-1 to TRBJ1-5; D is unclear. In germline, CDR1 is SGHRS, CDR2 YFSETQ. V lost 2 bases and J lost 2, with 11 bases in between. This CDR3 has 15 residues. CDR3 protein: CASSFDGSGNQPQHF. The CDR3 DNA follows: TGCGCCAGCAGCTTTGACGGGTCCGGCAATCAGCCCCAGCATTTT.

V gene TRBV7-2 combines with J gene TRBJ1-2, with 10 bases identical to TRBD1. The CDR3 consists of 15 residues. J lost 6 bases, V lost 5 bases, and 9 bases had no gene match. Per the germline V gene, CDR1 is SGHTA and CDR2 is FQGNSA. The CDR3 region has the DNA TGTGCCAGCAGCGTCGACAGGGGGCGCGATAATGGCTACACCTTC. Its translation is CASSVDRGRDNGYTF.

The chain has TRBV2 and TRBJ1-1, with 7 bases identical to TRBD1. The CDR3 extends over 13 amino acids. V was pared by 6 bases and J by 5 bases, with 6 bases of the junction left unmatched. Germline V gene sequence: CDR1 SNHLY, CDR2 FYNNEI. The CDR3 is CASSSGTVTEAFF. CDR3 DNA: TGTGCCAGCAGCTCCGGGACAGTGACTGAAGCTTTCTTT. The whole variable domain, filled in from reference TRBV2 and TRBJ1-1, reads EPEVTQTPSHQVTQMGQEVILRCVPISNHLYFYWYRQILGQKVEFLVSFYNNEISEKSEIFDDQFSVERPDGSNFTLKIRSTKLEDSAMYFCASSSGTVTEAFFGQGTRLTVV.

CDR3 coding DNA: TGTGCCAGCAGCTCATACCGAGACAGGGGTATGGATCAGCCCCAGCATTTT. It specifies CASSSYRDRGMDQPQHF. V is TRBV28 and J is TRBJ1-5, with 8 bases aligning to TRBD1. This CDR3 comprises 17 residues. Trimming cost V 6 bases and J 5 bases; bases outside gene matches: 15. Germline CDR1 is MDHEN and CDR2 is SYDVKM.

Concerning this clone: Germline and junction disagree at one end, which may indicate a read error. CDR3 amino acids: CASGIQGSTDTQYF. Here the CDR3 DNA reads TGTGCCAGTGGTATACAGGGGAGCACAGATACGCAGTATTTT. This sequence joins TRBV19 and TRBJ2-3, with 7 bases lining up with TRBD1. The germline gives CDR1 LNHDA, CDR2 SQIVND (reference sequence). This CDR3 contains 14 residues.

This CDR3 is CASSWGENTEAFF. The CDR3 region has the DNA TGTGCCAGCAGTTGGGGAGAGAACACTGAAGCTTTCTTT. The chain has TRBV27 and TRBJ1-1; D remains ambiguous. The CDR3 runs to 13 residues. From germline, CDR1 is MNHEY and CDR2 SMNVEV (reference sequence). Trimming shortened V by 4 bases and J by 1 base, and 7 bases separated the two germline ends.

The chain combines TRBV7-6 with TRBJ2-1, with TRBD1 as a possible D gene (6 bases). Germline V CDR1 and CDR2: SGHVS, FNYEAQ. The CDR3 is 16 amino acids. V lost 3 bases to trimming and J lost 2 bases, with 14 bases between them. CDR3 nucleotides: TGTGCCAGCAGCTTTCGGTTGGACAGAACCTACAATGAGCAGTTCTTC. It is translated as CASSFRLDRTYNEQFF.

The chain links TRBV19 to TRBJ1-2; D call uncertain. The CDR3 length is 17 residues. CDR1 is LNHDA, CDR2 SQIVND, per germline (reference sequence). V lost 0 bases, J lost 4 bases, and 18 bases lay in between. The chain's CDR3 is CASSIDPVISVIYGYTF. DNA for the CDR3: TGTGCCAGTAGTATAGATCCGGTGATTTCCGTTATCTATGGCTACACCTTC. Complete variable domain (other parts from reference TRBV19 and TRBJ1-2): DGGITQSPKYLFRKEGQNVTLSCEQNLNHDAMYWYRQDPGQGLRLIYYSQIVNDFQKGDIAEGYSVSREKKESFPLTVTSAQKNPTAFYLCASSIDPVISVIYGYTFGSGTRLTVV.